The clone carrying this T cell receptor beta chain was counted at least ten times. Diagnosing involved the use of clinical symptoms, serum thyroxine and TRAb, thyroid ultrasound and orbital computed tomography. The data belong to a study of T cells in Graves' hyperthyroidism and ophthalmopathy. For the study at large: Peripheral blood was secured at the point of initial diagnosis, before any treatment.

This CDR3 is 15 amino acids long. V was trimmed by 1 base and J by 5 bases, leaving 11 bases between them. Germline V lookup: CDR1 SGHAT, CDR2 FQNNGV. Amplification of TCR beta CDR3 regions used RNA as the template. With the HTBI primer set, the TCR CDR3 went through a first round of RT-PCR. TCRdb re-called the multiplex PCR reads through MiXCR, storing one row per CDR3 protein. The sample has 250,000 or so distinct CDR3 sequences, about 14% seen once. This clonotype originated in a woman aged 40 to 50 with Graves' hyperthyroidism that later progressed to Graves' ophthalmopathy. Input material: blood. The chain couples TRBV11-2 to TRBJ1-4; no firm D call. CDR3 loop: CASSLVGASNEKLFF. The CDR3 DNA sequence: TGTGCCAGCAGCTTAGTTGGTGCTAGCAATGAAAAACTGTTTTTT.